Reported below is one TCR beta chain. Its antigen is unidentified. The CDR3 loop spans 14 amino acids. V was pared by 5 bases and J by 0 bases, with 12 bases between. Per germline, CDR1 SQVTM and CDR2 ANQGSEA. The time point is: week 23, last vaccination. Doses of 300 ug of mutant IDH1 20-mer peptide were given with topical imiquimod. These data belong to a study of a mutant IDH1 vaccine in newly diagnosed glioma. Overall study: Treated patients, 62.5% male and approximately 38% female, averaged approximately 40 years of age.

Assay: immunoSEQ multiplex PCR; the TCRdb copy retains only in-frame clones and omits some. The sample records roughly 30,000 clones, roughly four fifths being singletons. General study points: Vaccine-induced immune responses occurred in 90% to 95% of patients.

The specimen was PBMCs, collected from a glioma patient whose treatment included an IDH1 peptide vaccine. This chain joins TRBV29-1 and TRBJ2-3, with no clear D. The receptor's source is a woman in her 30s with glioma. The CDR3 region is CSVRTSWSTDTQYF. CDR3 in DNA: TGCAGCGTTCGAACGAGCTGGAGCACAGATACGCAGTATTTT.